The 32 T cell receptor beta chains given below trace back to one sample, sequenced in a study of blood T cell repertoires in COVID-19. Some clones are missing from TCRdb's copy, which holds only in-frame ones; the method was immunoSEQ multiplex PCR. The sample has about 66,000 clones, less than 85% seen once. Sequencing input: peripheral blood. The receptors were gathered from a man aged 55 to 70 with acute or convalescent COVID-19.

J is TRBJ2-5 and V is TRBV2; TRBD2 matches at 16 bases. V trimming: 4 bases; J trimming: 2 bases; junction bases outside the gene matches: 7. The CDR3 runs 18 residues. The germline V gene encodes CDR1 SNHLY and CDR2 FYNNEI. DNA of the CDR3: TGTGCCAGCAGTGGTATCCCGGGACTAGCGGGGGGGCAAGAGACCCAGTACTTC. It translates to CASSGIPGLAGGQETQYF.

The V gene is TRBV4-3, the J gene TRBJ2-3, with TRBD2 matching over 7 bases. The V and J ends lost 1 base and 5 bases, in that order; junction bases with no gene match: 12. In germline, CDR1 is LGHNA, CDR2 YSLEER. This CDR3 has 17 amino acids. In DNA, the CDR3 is TGCGCCAGCAGCCAAGGGGGTCGGCTAGCGGCCGGAGATACGCAGTATTTT. It is translated as CASSQGGRLAAGDTQYF.

V gene TRBV30 combines with J gene TRBJ1-1; D might be TRBD1 (6 bases). Germline lookup yields CDR1 GTSNPN and CDR2 SVGIG (reference sequence). Trimming took off 2 bases at V and 4 bases at J, with 8 bases between the two ends. The CDR3 consists of 12 residues. The CDR3 region is CAWSPQGTEAFF. CDR3 in DNA: TGTGCCTGGAGTCCACAGGGCACTGAAGCTTTCTTT.

V and J are TRBV15 and TRBJ1-5; D uncertain. The CDR3 sequence is 14 residues long. With 3 bases removed from V and 1 base from J, the gap between germline ends came to 7 bases. The germline V gene encodes CDR1 LNHNV and CDR2 YYDKDF (reference sequence). The CDR3 reads CATSSTRSNQPQHF. The DNA for the CDR3 is TGTGCCACCAGCAGTACGAGGAGCAATCAGCCCCAGCATTTT.

The chain recombines TRBV19 with TRBJ1-5, with D perhaps matching TRBD1 (6 bases). The length of the CDR3 is 13 residues. Germline V gene sequence: CDR1 LNHDA, CDR2 SQIVND (reference sequence). The V and J ends lost 10 bases and 0 bases respectively, with 10 bases between them. CDR3 DNA: TGTGCCACTGCACAGGGTAGCAATCAGCCCCAGCATTTT. Translation gives CATAQGSNQPQHF.

This clone was observed a few times. The rearrangement uses TRBV10-3 and TRBJ2-4; 9 bases map to TRBD1. Germline CDR1 ENHRY, CDR2 SYGVKD. This CDR3 has 15 residues. V was clipped by 6 bases and J by 3 bases; unmatched bases: 6. CDR3: CAIREQGAGKNIQYF. The CDR3 DNA sequence: TGTGCCATCAGGGAACAGGGGGCAGGCAAAAACATTCAGTACTTC.

The chain combines TRBV14 with TRBJ2-5; 8 bases agree with TRBD2. The germline V gene has CDR1 SGHDN and CDR2 FVKESK. The CDR3 extends over 16 amino acids. After removal of 3 bases from V and 2 bases from J, the junction contained 8 bases not matched to a gene. The CDR3 bases are TGTGCCAGCAGCCAGGAGTGGGGGACTAGGCAAGAGACCCAGTACTTC. This translates into CASSQEWGTRQETQYF.

The chain is built from TRBV10-3 and TRBJ1-1; 10 positions match TRBD1. V dropped 2 bases and J dropped 5; count of bases not matched to a gene: 5. Germline-derived CDR1 and CDR2 are ENHRY and SYGVKD. The CDR3 runs 15 residues. DNA for the CDR3: TGTGCCATCAGTGAGCCCGACAGGGGGCGGACTGAAGCTTTCTTT. Amino acid sequence: CAISEPDRGRTEAFF.

The rearrangement uses TRBV4-2 and TRBJ1-4, with unresolved D. This CDR3 comprises 15 residues. V gave up 1 base and J gave up 7 bases, with 13 bases separating them. The germline V gene encodes CDR1 LGHNA and CDR2 YNFKEQ. CDR3 protein: CASSQVRGSAEKLFF. CDR3 coding DNA: TGTGCCAGCAGCCAAGTGCGAGGTAGCGCTGAAAAACTGTTTTTT.

This clone was detected once. This chain uses TRBV5-8 with TRBJ2-5; D not certain. With 1 base removed from V and 4 bases from J, the gap between germline ends came to 8 bases. The CDR3 covers 13 residues. Germline V gene lookup returns CDR1 SGHTS and CDR2 YDEGEE. The CDR3 loop is CASSLNGGETQYF. The CDR3 DNA reads as TGTGCCAGCAGCTTGAACGGCGGAGAGACCCAGTACTTC.

The chain recombines TRBV30 with TRBJ2-4, with D possibly TRBD1 on 6 matching bases. V was shortened by 3 bases and J by 1 base, with 10 bases between the two germline ends. Germline V gene lookup returns CDR1 GTSNPN and CDR2 SVGIG (reference sequence). The CDR3 totals 14 residues. The CDR3 nucleotides are TGTGCCTGGAGCCCTAGGGGGGCCAAAAACATTCAGTACTTC. Translated: CAWSPRGAKNIQYF.

The V and J genes are TRBV2 and TRBJ1-6, with a weak D call TRBD1 (5 bases). CDR3 length: 14 residues. CDR1 is SNHLY and CDR2 is FYNNEI in the germline V gene. Deletions cut 4 bases from V and 9 bases from J, with 13 bases between. The CDR3 DNA reads as TGTGCCAGCAGTGGGGGCAGGGATACTTCACCCCTCCACTTT. Translated, it gives CASSGGRDTSPLHF.

The J gene is TRBJ2-7, the V gene TRBV5-4; 8 nucleotides line up with TRBD1. This CDR3 region has 13 residues. Looked up from germline, CDR1 is SGHNT and CDR2 is YYREEE (reference sequence). V shed 1 base and J 5 bases; nucleotides not matched to a gene: 2. Here the CDR3 reads CASSLRQGNEQYV. DNA of the CDR3: TGTGCCAGCAGCTTGAGACAGGGGAACGAGCAGTACGTC.

The V and J genes are TRBV30 and TRBJ2-7; 8 nucleotides agree with TRBD1. Germline loops: CDR1 GTSNPN, CDR2 SVGIG (reference sequence). The CDR3 is 13 residues long. Trimming at V came to 3 bases and at J to 5 bases, leaving 6 bases not matched to a gene. CDR3 in DNA: TGTGCCTGGAGCCCCGGGACAGGTCACGAGCAGTACTTC. Residues: CAWSPGTGHEQYF.

The rearrangement joins TRBV7-2 to TRBJ1-2; the D gene is possibly TRBD1 (6 bases). CDR1 is SGHTA and CDR2 is FQGNSA in the germline V gene. The CDR3 runs 14 residues. Trimming pared 1 base from V and 3 bases from J, leaving 9 bases between. CDR3 loop: CASSLGTEYYGYTF. CDR3 coding DNA: TGTGCCAGCAGCTTAGGGACAGAGTACTATGGCTACACCTTC.

This clone was seen only once. This chain's CDR3 is CATSRDYSGTPYEQYV. Written as DNA, the CDR3 is TGTGCCACCAGCAGAGATTACAGCGGGACTCCCTACGAGCAGTACGTC. The genes are TRBV15 and TRBJ2-7, with 7 bases lining up with TRBD2. V was clipped by 0 bases and J by 2 bases; unmatched bases: 7. The CDR3 has 16 residues. Germline V gene sequence: CDR1 LNHNV, CDR2 YYDKDF (reference sequence).

The gene calls are TRBV2 and TRBJ1-6; D is unresolved. Germline V lookup: CDR1 SNHLY, CDR2 FYNNEI. The CDR3 has 14 amino acids. V dropped 5 bases and J dropped 9 bases, with 14 bases sitting between them. The CDR3 DNA reads as TGTGCCAGCAGTCTACAAAGGCTAGCTTCACCCCTCCACTTT. Protein: CASSLQRLASPLHF.

V usage is TRBV6-5 and J usage is TRBJ2-7; 9 bases align to TRBD2. The CDR3 runs to 15 residues. Germline V CDR1 and CDR2: MNHEY, SVGAGI. The V segment lost 5 bases and the J segment 0 bases; nucleotides outside the gene matches: 5. This CDR3 is CASSPSGRSSYEQYV. CDR3 DNA sequence: TGTGCCAGCAGTCCGAGCGGGAGGAGCTCCTACGAGCAGTACGTC.

The sample holds one count of this clone. The chain is built from TRBV7-2 and TRBJ1-1; D unclear. Germline V CDR1 and CDR2: SGHTA, FQGNSA. CDR3 size: 13 residues. Trimming left V 5 bases short and J 4 bases short, with 11 bases between. As DNA, the CDR3 is TGTGCCAGCAGCCTTATTACGGTCACTGAAGCTTTCTTT. It yields the protein CASSLITVTEAFF.

V gene TRBV5-1 combines with J gene TRBJ1-3; possibly TRBD1 for D (5 bases). Trimming removed 9 bases at V and 0 bases at J, with 25 bases between. There are 18 residues in the CDR3. CDR1 and CDR2 from the germline V gene are SGHRS and YFSETQ. The CDR3 region is CATSRADSRDYSGNTIYF. CDR3 bases: TGCGCCACCTCCCGGGCCGATTCCAGGGATTACTCTGGAAACACCATATATTTT.

The chain is built from TRBV18 and TRBJ2-3, with TRBD2 matching 10 bases. Germline-derived CDR1 and CDR2 are KGHSH and LQKENI. V lost 0 bases to trimming and J lost 6 bases; unmatched junction nucleotides: 6. This CDR3 contains 16 residues. CDR3 sequence: CASSPPWLAGDDTQYF. CDR3 nucleotide sequence: TGTGCCAGCTCACCACCGTGGCTAGCGGGGGACGATACGCAGTATTTT.

The chain carries TRBV7-2 and TRBJ1-5, with a possible D match to TRBD1 (5 bases). CDR1 is SGHTA, CDR2 FQGNSA, per germline. Trimming took off 1 base at V and 6 bases at J, with 13 bases between the two ends. The CDR3 is 15 residues long. The CDR3 sequence is CASSLVGGTSQPQHF. The CDR3 nucleotides read TGTGCCAGCAGCTTAGTGGGGGGGACGAGTCAGCCCCAGCATTTT.

The chain is built from TRBV5-4 and TRBJ2-1, with TRBD2 matching over 8 bases. Trimming removed 5 bases from V and 5 bases from J; junction bases left unmatched: 6. Looked up from germline, CDR1 is SGHNT and CDR2 is YYREEE (reference sequence). The CDR3 totals 14 residues. The CDR3: CASSGGGLNNEQFF. As DNA, the CDR3 is TGTGCCAGCAGTGGCGGGGGGCTTAACAATGAGCAGTTCTTC.

CDR3 coding DNA: TGTGCCAGCAGCCCAGGCTGGAACGAGCAGTACTTC. Translation: CASSPGWNEQYF. The chain combines TRBV9 with TRBJ2-7; D gene uncertain. CDR3 length: 12 residues. Germline V gene lookup returns CDR1 SGDLS and CDR2 YYNGEE. V was pared by 4 bases and J by 5 bases, with 10 bases between. Based on the CDR3 plus reference TRBV9 and TRBJ2-7, the full variable domain is DSGVTQTPKHLITATGQRVTLRCSPRSGDLSVYWYQQSLDQGLQFLIQYYNGEERAKGNILERFSAQQFPDLHSELNLSSLELGDSALYFCASSPGWNEQYFGPGTRLTVT.

The V and J genes are TRBV10-1 and TRBJ1-2; D gene unclear. The CDR3 sequence is 8 residues long. Germline CDR1 and CDR2: WNHNN and SYGVQD (reference sequence). The CDR3 nucleotides are TGCCCCTTCAGGCGCTACACCTTC. It encodes CPFRRYTF.

The CDR3 is CASSDRDGGEKLFF. The CDR3 region has the DNA TGTGCCAGCAGTGACAGGGATGGGGGGGAAAAACTGTTTTTT. The rearrangement joins TRBV6-1 to TRBJ1-4; the D gene is possibly TRBD1 (5 bases). This CDR3 contains 14 residues. V was cut by 3 bases and J by 8 bases, with 13 bases left in between. CDR1 is MNHNS and CDR2 is SASEGT in the germline V gene.

This sequence joins TRBV6-5 and TRBJ1-5; 7 bases align to TRBD1. With 10 bases clipped from V and 2 bases from J, the junction kept 8 bases outside the gene matches. From germline, CDR1 is MNHEY and CDR2 SVGAGI. The CDR3 is made up of 14 amino acids. CDR3 nucleotides: TGTGCCATTCCAGGGGGAAAAGGCAATCAGCCCCAGCATTTT. It encodes CAIPGGKGNQPQHF.

This chain links TRBV12-5 with TRBJ1-4; possibly TRBD1 for D (5 bases). This CDR3 has 18 residues. Trimming left V 0 bases short and J 8 bases short, with 22 bases between. Germline loops: CDR1 LGHNT, CDR2 FRNRAP. CDR3 region: CASGLVRGDRALGEKLFF. CDR3 in DNA: TGTGCTAGTGGTTTGGTACGGGGGGATAGGGCTCTAGGGGAAAAACTGTTTTTT. Using reference TRBV12-5 and TRBJ1-4 for the parts outside the CDR3, the full variable domain is DARVTQTPRHKVTEMGQEVTMRCQPILGHNTVFWYRQTMMQGLELLAYFRNRAPLDDSGMPKDRFSAEMPDATLATLKIQPSEPRDSAVYFCASGLVRGDRALGEKLFFGSGTQLSVL.

This clone was seen a single time. The chain joins TRBV19 to TRBJ2-5, with a possible D match to TRBD1 (5 bases). CDR3 length equals 13 residues. Germline V gene data show CDR1 as LNHDA and CDR2 as SQIVND (reference sequence). V was shortened by 4 bases and J by 2 bases, with 8 bases between the two germline ends. The CDR3 reads CASSTTVQETQYF. The CDR3 DNA follows: TGTGCCAGTAGTACGACAGTTCAAGAGACCCAGTACTTC.

The chain recombines TRBV7-2 with TRBJ2-5, with 8 nucleotides matching TRBD1. The V gene end was trimmed by 3 bases and the J gene end by 0 bases; junction bases not matched to a gene: 15. Per germline, CDR1 SGHTA and CDR2 FQGNSA. CDR3 size: 19 residues. This CDR3 is CASSFVIPGTGLYQETQYF. The CDR3 coding sequence is TGTGCCAGCAGCTTTGTGATACCCGGGACAGGCTTATACCAAGAGACCCAGTACTTC.

The chain couples TRBV5-4 to TRBJ1-2, with a tentative D call TRBD1 (6 bases). The V and J ends lost 4 bases and 0 bases respectively, with 10 bases between them. The CDR3 has 14 amino acids. Germline-derived CDR1 and CDR2 are SGHNT and YYREEE (reference sequence). CDR3 bases: TGTGCCAGCAGCGAGACAGGAGCTAACTATGGCTACACCTTC. Amino acid sequence: CASSETGANYGYTF.

The chain combines TRBV30 with TRBJ1-1, with 8 bases lining up with TRBD1. The CDR3 is 13 amino acids. Germline CDR1 GTSNPN, CDR2 SVGIG (reference sequence). J gave up 4 bases and V 3 bases, and 4 bases lay outside the gene matches. CDR3 region: CAWRTGEVTEAFF. In DNA, the CDR3 is TGTGCCTGGAGGACAGGGGAGGTCACTGAAGCTTTCTTT.